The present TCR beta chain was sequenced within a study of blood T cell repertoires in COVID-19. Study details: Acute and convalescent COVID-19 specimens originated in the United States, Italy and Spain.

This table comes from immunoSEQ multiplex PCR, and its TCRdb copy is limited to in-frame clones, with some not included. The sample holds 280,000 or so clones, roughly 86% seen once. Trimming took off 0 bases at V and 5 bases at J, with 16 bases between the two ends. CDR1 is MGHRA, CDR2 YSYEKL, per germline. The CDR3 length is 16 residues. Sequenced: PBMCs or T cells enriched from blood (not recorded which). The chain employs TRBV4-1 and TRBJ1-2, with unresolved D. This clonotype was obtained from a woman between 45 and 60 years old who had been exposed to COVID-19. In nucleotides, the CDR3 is TGCGCCAGCAGCCAAGATCCTAGCCAGGAAGGTTATGGCTACACCTTC. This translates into CASSQDPSQEGYGYTF.